One and the same sample provided the 28 T cell receptor beta chains below, sequenced in a study of spatial heterogeneity in lung cancer. Time point specified: blood at routine non-recurrence follow-up after resection. TCRdb fed the 5' RACE reads into MiXCR, producing one record per CDR3 protein. Here the sample spans roughly 34,000 distinct CDR3 sequences, around 7.6% being singletons. Sequencing used PBMCs, obtained at follow-up. These receptors were taken from a male donor with early-stage non-small cell lung cancer.

J is TRBJ2-2 and V is TRBV20-1; 10 positions match TRBD1. The germline gives CDR1 DFQATT, CDR2 SNEGSKA (reference sequence). Trimming took 3 bases from V and 5 from J; bases not matched to a gene: 6. This CDR3 has 15 amino acids. For the CDR3, the DNA is TGCAGTGCTAGGGGGCGGGACAGGGGAACCGGGGAGCTGTTTTTT. Translating gives CSARGRDRGTGELFF.

Of note for this clonotype: A read error may produce the germline difference seen at one junction end. This rearrangement joins TRBV29-1 to TRBJ1-2; 7 bases map to TRBD1. Germline lookup yields CDR1 SQVTM and CDR2 ANQGSEA. This CDR3 comprises 13 residues. The CDR3 DNA follows: TGCAGCGTTTTACCTCAGGGGGAGATTGGGCCGTCCTTC. It specifies CSVLPQGEIGPSF.

This clonotype occurred a few times. The chain employs TRBV19 and TRBJ1-2; 8 bases map to TRBD1. This CDR3 has 14 amino acids. The V gene end was trimmed by 5 bases and the J gene end by 4 bases; junction bases not matched to a gene: 6. CDR1 and CDR2 (germline): LNHDA, SQIVND (reference sequence). CDR3 protein: CASSLDRATYGYTF. In DNA form, the CDR3 reads TGTGCCAGTAGTTTGGACAGGGCGACCTATGGCTACACCTTC.

This clonotype was counted at least ten times. The chain carries TRBV18 and TRBJ1-3, with 7 bases fitting TRBD1. J gave up 4 bases and V 5 bases, and 11 bases lay outside the gene matches. The CDR3 extends over 16 amino acids. Germline values: CDR1 KGHSH, CDR2 LQKENI. CDR3 sequence (DNA): TGTGCCAGCTCAACAAACAGGGGAACGGAAGGAAACACCATATATTTT. This translates into CASSTNRGTEGNTIYF.

Many counts were recorded for this clonotype. The chain couples TRBV18 to TRBJ1-6, with 9 bases fitting TRBD1. V dropped 3 bases and J dropped 6; count of bases not matched to a gene: 15. The CDR3 is 19 residues long. Per the germline V gene, CDR1 is KGHSH and CDR2 is LQKENI. The CDR3: CASSPRDRVSFPGNSPLHF. CDR3 DNA: TGTGCCAGCTCACCGCGGGACAGGGTCTCGTTCCCGGGTAATTCACCCCTCCACTTT.

This clonotype was seen many times. The rearrangement uses TRBV6-5 and TRBJ1-2; D unclear. This CDR3 is 12 amino acids long. CDR1 is MNHEY and CDR2 is SVGAGI in the germline V gene. Trimming left V 6 bases short and J 4 bases short, with 9 bases between. The CDR3 protein is CASRNGIYGYTF. CDR3 coding DNA: TGTGCCAGCAGGAACGGCATCTATGGCTACACCTTC.

This clonotype showed up many times. This chain connects TRBV2 to TRBJ2-5; D not resolved. Trimming stripped 2 bases from V and 4 bases from J, with 5 bases between. This CDR3 region has 12 residues. Germline CDR1 and CDR2: SNHLY and FYNNEI. CDR3 sequence: CASSEWGETQYF. CDR3 nucleotides: TGTGCCAGCAGTGAATGGGGAGAGACCCAGTACTTC.

At least ten counts were recorded for this clonotype. The chain uses TRBV6-5 and TRBJ2-2; D is unclear. Trimming shortened V by 6 bases and J by 3 bases, and 11 bases separated the two germline ends. The germline CDR1 and CDR2 sequences are MNHEY and SVGAGI. CDR3 length: 14 residues. CDR3 DNA: TGTGCCAGCAGCCCCGAACTGGACACCGGGGAGCTGTTTTTT. This sequence encodes CASSPELDTGELFF.

This clonotype was seen many times. This sequence joins TRBV5-1 and TRBJ1-1; possible D gene TRBD1, 6 bases. CDR3 length: 14 amino acids. V was pared by 5 bases and J by 0 bases, with 11 bases between. Germline V lookup: CDR1 SGHRS, CDR2 YFSETQ. CDR3 protein: CASRQGTMNTEAFF. The CDR3 nucleotides are TGCGCCAGCAGACAGGGAACTATGAACACTGAAGCTTTCTTT.

This clonotype was counted many times. The chain carries TRBV10-1 and TRBJ2-2, with 7 bases lining up with TRBD1. In germline, CDR1 is WNHNN, CDR2 SYGVQD (reference sequence). CDR3 length: 15 amino acids. Trimming took 3 bases from V and 4 from J; bases not matched to a gene: 5. CDR3 coding DNA: TGCGCCAGCAGTGAAGACAGGGTTGCCACCGGGGAGCTGTTTTTT. Its protein is CASSEDRVATGELFF.

Concerning this clonotype itself: A much bigger clone sits one base away, suggesting this may be a read error. The chain carries TRBV7-9 and TRBJ1-3; D may be TRBD1 (5 bases). Per the germline V gene, CDR1 is SEHNR and CDR2 is FQNEAQ (reference sequence). The CDR3 contains 15 residues. The CDR3 bases are TGTGCCAGCAGCTTTTATGGGGGGATCGGAAACACCTTATATTTT. Residues: CASSFYGGIGNTLYF.

In this sample, this clonotype turned up many times. The V gene is TRBV11-2, the J gene TRBJ2-2; TRBD2 matches at 9 bases. V shed 3 bases, J shed 4 bases, and the junction held 6 bases outside the gene matches. The germline V gene has CDR1 SGHAT and CDR2 FQNNGV. CDR3 length equals 16 residues. CDR3 coding DNA: TGTGCCAGCAGCTTTGGCGGGGGGGCCAGCACCGGGGAGCTGTTTTTT. This sequence encodes CASSFGGGASTGELFF. The full variable domain, completed using reference TRBV11-2 and TRBJ2-2, is EAGVAQSPRYKIIEKRQSVAFWCNPISGHATLYWYQQILGQGPKLLIQFQNNGVVDDSQLPKDRFSAERLKGVDSTLKIQPAKLEDSAVYLCASSFGGGASTGELFFGEGSRLTVL.

This clonotype was seen repeatedly, ten times or more. This chain joins TRBV18 and TRBJ2-7; perhaps D is TRBD1 or TRBD2 (5 bases each). This CDR3 has 13 amino acids. Germline CDR1 reads KGHSH; CDR2 reads LQKENI. V lost 0 bases and J lost 5, with 8 bases in between. The CDR3 loop reads CASSPPGGNEQYF. For the CDR3, the DNA is TGTGCCAGCTCACCACCTGGGGGAAACGAGCAGTACTTC.

The sample holds many counts of this clonotype. The chain links TRBV11-2 to TRBJ2-7, with 7 bases identical to TRBD1. The V gene's germline CDR1 is SGHAT and CDR2 FQNNGV. CDR3 length: 13 residues. J lost 4 bases, V lost 5 bases, and 5 bases had no gene match. For the CDR3, the DNA is TGTGCCAGCAGCCCCGGGACAGTTTACGAGCAGTACTTC. Translating it yields CASSPGTVYEQYF.

This clonotype has ten or more counts. V is TRBV6-5 and J is TRBJ1-1; D is undetermined. V lost 0 bases and J lost 4, with 15 bases in between. In germline, CDR1 is MNHEY, CDR2 SVGAGI. This CDR3 contains 16 residues. CDR3 sequence reads: CASSYSGLPGGTEAFF. The DNA for the CDR3 is TGTGCCAGCAGTTACTCGGGCCTTCCCGGAGGCACTGAAGCTTTCTTT.

This clonotype was detected many times. V usage is TRBV7-2 and J usage is TRBJ2-2; D is unclear. This CDR3 spans 13 amino acids. CDR1 is SGHTA, CDR2 FQGNSA, per germline. V gave up 1 base and J gave up 7 bases, with 7 bases separating them. CDR3 in amino acids: CASSLERIGELFF. DNA for the CDR3: TGTGCCAGCAGCTTAGAACGGATCGGGGAGCTGTTTTTT.

By frequency in the sample, this clonotype is medium-sized. J is TRBJ1-6 and V is TRBV20-1, with 7 positions matching TRBD1. CDR1 DFQATT and CDR2 SNEGSKA come from the germline V gene (reference sequence). V gave up 0 bases and J gave up 9 bases; unmatched junction bases: 8. CDR3 length: 15 residues. The CDR3 coding sequence is TGCAGTGCTAGAGAGGAGGGGGCGCGAGGTTCACCCCTCCACTTT. Translated, it gives CSAREEGARGSPLHF.

This clonotype showed up many times. The chain uses TRBV7-8 and TRBJ2-3, with D possibly being TRBD2 (6 bases). V was clipped by 8 bases and J by 5 bases, with 14 bases between them. The CDR3 extends over 13 amino acids. Germline V gives CDR1 SGHVS, CDR2 FQNEAQ. As DNA, the CDR3 is TGTGCCAGCCGATTGGGGGGAGGAGATACGCAGTATTTT. Translating it yields CASRLGGGDTQYF.

This clonotype was counted many times. The V call is TRBV7-2, the J call TRBJ2-1, with 12 bases lining up with TRBD2. After removal of 3 bases from V and 2 bases from J, the junction contained 2 bases not matched to a gene. The CDR3 is 16 residues long. In germline, CDR1 is SGHTA, CDR2 FQGNSA. CDR3 in DNA: TGTGCCAGCAGCTTTTCTAGCGGGGGGGCCTACAATGAGCAGTTCTTC. It is translated as CASSFSSGGAYNEQFF. The full variable domain, rest sourced from reference TRBV7-2 and TRBJ2-1, is GAGVSQSPSNKVTEKGKDVELRCDPISGHTALYWYRQSLGQGLEFLIYFQGNSAPDKSGLPSDRFSAERTGGSVSTLTIQRTQQEDSAVYLCASSFSSGGAYNEQFFGPGTRLTVL.

In this sample, this clonotype turned up many times. The V gene is TRBV2, the J gene TRBJ2-4; D might be TRBD1 (6 bases). The CDR3 has 15 amino acids. Trimming pared 5 bases from V and 2 bases from J, leaving 13 bases between. Germline V gives CDR1 SNHLY, CDR2 FYNNEI. This CDR3 reads CASSPRGGSKNIQYF. The CDR3 DNA reads TGTGCCAGCAGTCCCCGAGGGGGATCCAAAAACATTCAGTACTTC.

This clonotype was observed a few times. The V call is TRBV12-3 or TRBV12-4, the J call TRBJ2-1; D not certain. V lost 8 bases, J lost 7 bases, and 12 bases lay in between. There are 12 residues in the CDR3. The CDR3 nucleotides are TGTGCCAGCGGAAGATCGGAGAATGAGCAGTTCTTC. Encoded protein: CASGRSENEQFF.

The table lists this clonotype with many counts. V usage is TRBV7-9 and J usage is TRBJ1-3; TRBD1 aligns across 7 bases. Germline V gene lookup returns CDR1 SEHNR and CDR2 FQNEAQ (reference sequence). This CDR3 is built from 16 residues. Trimming cost V 5 bases and J 2 bases; bases outside gene matches: 9. The CDR3 reads CASSPREGAAGNTIYF. The CDR3 DNA follows: TGTGCCAGCAGCCCCCGCGAGGGGGCCGCTGGAAACACCATATATTTT.

This clonotype was seen repeatedly, ten times or more. The chain joins TRBV30 to TRBJ2-5; no firm D call. Germline V CDR1 and CDR2: GTSNPN, SVGIG (reference sequence). The ends were cut back, 3 bases at V and 2 bases at J, with 10 bases in the middle. The CDR3 contains 13 residues. CDR3 sequence reads: CAWSNQVQETQYF. The CDR3 bases are TGTGCCTGGAGCAACCAGGTACAAGAGACCCAGTACTTC.

This clonotype was seen many times. J is TRBJ1-1 and V is TRBV5-1; TRBD1 might be the D (6 bases). CDR3 length equals 16 residues. Trimming pared 2 bases from V and 0 bases from J, leaving 14 bases between. CDR1 is SGHRS and CDR2 is YFSETQ in the germline V gene. The CDR3 DNA is TGCGCCAGCAGCTTTCAGGGGATCTCCCTGAACACTGAAGCTTTCTTT. Translated, it gives CASSFQGISLNTEAFF. Together with reference TRBV5-1 and TRBJ1-1, the CDR3 gives the full variable domain: KAGVTQTPRYLIKTRGQQVTLSCSPISGHRSVSWYQQTPGQGLQFLFEYFSETQRNKGNFPGRFSGRQFSNSRSEMNVSTLELGDSALYLCASSFQGISLNTEAFFGQGTRLTVV.

This clonotype has ten or more counts. CDR3 region: CASSVSSGGNSYEQYF. The CDR3 nucleotides are TGTGCCAGCAGCGTGAGTAGCGGGGGGAACTCCTACGAGCAGTACTTC. The genes are TRBV9 and TRBJ2-7; 10 nucleotides agree with TRBD2. The V gene's germline CDR1 is SGDLS and CDR2 YYNGEE. V was clipped by 2 bases and J by 0 bases; unmatched bases: 5. The CDR3 spans 16 residues.

This clonotype showed up many times. J is TRBJ2-3 and V is TRBV6-2 or TRBV6-3, with D perhaps matching TRBD2 (6 bases). The ends were cut back, 6 bases at V and 8 bases at J, with 15 bases in the middle. The CDR3 covers 13 residues. Per germline, CDR1 MNHEY and CDR2 SVGEGT. The CDR3 reads CASRGTSEGTQYF. The CDR3 DNA reads TGTGCCAGCAGGGGGACGTCGGAGGGTACGCAGTATTTT.

Ten or more counts support this clonotype. The J gene is TRBJ1-2, the V gene TRBV19, with 9 bases fitting TRBD1. With 4 bases clipped from V and 5 bases from J, the junction kept 5 bases outside the gene matches. Germline V gene sequence: CDR1 LNHDA, CDR2 SQIVND (reference sequence). The CDR3 is made up of 14 amino acids. The CDR3 DNA reads TGTGCCAGTAGTACCCGGGACAGGGCTTATGGCTACACCTTC. Amino acid sequence: CASSTRDRAYGYTF.

In its sample, this clonotype was seen a few times. This chain links TRBV3-1 with TRBJ1-1; D unclear. Trimming cost V 3 bases and J 1 base, with 6 bases left between them. This CDR3 spans 13 amino acids. Looked up from germline, CDR1 is LGHDT and CDR2 is YNNKEL (reference sequence). The CDR3, as DNA: TGTGCCAGCAGCCACCTGGGGAACACTGAAGCTTTCTTT. As protein: CASSHLGNTEAFF.